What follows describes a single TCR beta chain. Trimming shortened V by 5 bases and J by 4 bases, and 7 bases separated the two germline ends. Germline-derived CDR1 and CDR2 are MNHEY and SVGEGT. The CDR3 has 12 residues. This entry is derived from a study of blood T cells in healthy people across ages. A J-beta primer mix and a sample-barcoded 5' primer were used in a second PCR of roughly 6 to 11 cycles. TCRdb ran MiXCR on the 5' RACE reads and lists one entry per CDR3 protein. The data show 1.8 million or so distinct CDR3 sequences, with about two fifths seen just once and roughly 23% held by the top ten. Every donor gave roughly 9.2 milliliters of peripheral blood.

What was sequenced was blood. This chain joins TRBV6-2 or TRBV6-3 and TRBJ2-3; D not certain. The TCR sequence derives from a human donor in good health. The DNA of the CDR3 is TGTGCCAGCAGTAACCGCCCAGATACGCAGTATTTT. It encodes CASSNRPDTQYF.